The source of this T cell receptor beta chain is a study of T cell repertoires in cytomegalovirus infection. Study in general: Well-studied HLA-B-restricted CMV epitopes were used in the study alongside recently identified HLA-C-restricted ones. Shared public TCR beta signatures pointed to both CMV infection and a matching HLA type. Points from the study as a whole: In two of eight donors, the top clonotype was HLA-C-restricted CMV-specific. The cumulative frequency of public TCR beta families identified carriers of CMV plus the relevant HLA.

With 4 bases clipped from V and 7 bases from J, the junction kept 12 bases outside the gene matches. The CDR3 extends over 16 amino acids. Germline loops: CDR1 SNHLY, CDR2 FYNNEI. This clonotype was counted between two and nine times. No antigen is known for it. In TCRdb, the reads were re-called with MiXCR into one record per CDR3 protein. Of roughly 500,000 distinct CDR3 sequences listed, about 33% are singletons. The chain has TRBV2 and TRBJ2-1, with 8 bases aligning to TRBD1. Source: cultured PBMCs, taken from culture after CMV antigen stimulation. The sequence was collected from a human donor in good health (CMV status not recorded). Some clones in this sample may be carry-over from other donors' samples. The CDR3 loop is CASSGLTDRVRNEQFF. The CDR3 DNA is TGTGCCAGCAGTGGCTTGACGGACAGGGTCAGGAATGAGCAGTTCTTC.